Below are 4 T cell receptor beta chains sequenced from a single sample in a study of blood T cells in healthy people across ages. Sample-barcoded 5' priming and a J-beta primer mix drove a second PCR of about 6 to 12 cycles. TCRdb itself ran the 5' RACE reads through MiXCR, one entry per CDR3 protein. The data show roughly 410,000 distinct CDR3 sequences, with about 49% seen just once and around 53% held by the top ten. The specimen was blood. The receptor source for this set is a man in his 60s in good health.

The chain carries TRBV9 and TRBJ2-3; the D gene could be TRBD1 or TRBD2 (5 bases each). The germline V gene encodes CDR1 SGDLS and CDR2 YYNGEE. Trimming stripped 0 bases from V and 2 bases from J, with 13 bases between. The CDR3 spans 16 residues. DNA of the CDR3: TGTGCCAGCAGCGTAGTGGGCCAGGGAGACACAGATACGCAGTATTTT. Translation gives CASSVVGQGDTDTQYF. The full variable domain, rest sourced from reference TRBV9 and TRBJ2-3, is DSGVTQTPKHLITATGQRVTLRCSPRSGDLSVYWYQQSLDQGLQFLIQYYNGEERAKGNILERFSAQQFPDLHSELNLSSLELGDSALYFCASSVVGQGDTDTQYFGPGTRLTVL.

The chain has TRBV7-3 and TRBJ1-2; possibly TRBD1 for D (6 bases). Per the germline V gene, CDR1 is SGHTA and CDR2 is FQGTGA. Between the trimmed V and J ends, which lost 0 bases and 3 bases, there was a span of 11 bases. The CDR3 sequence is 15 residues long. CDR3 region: CASSLTGGRDYGYTF. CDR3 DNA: TGTGCCAGCAGCTTAACGGGGGGGCGCGACTATGGCTACACCTTC.

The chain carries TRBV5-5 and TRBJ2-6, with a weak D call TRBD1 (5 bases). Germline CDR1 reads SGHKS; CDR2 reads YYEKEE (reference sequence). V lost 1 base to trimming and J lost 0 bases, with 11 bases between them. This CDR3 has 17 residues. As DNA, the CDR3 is TGTGCCAGCAGCTTGCCTACAGGCCGCTCTGGGGCCAACGTCCTGACTTTC. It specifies CASSLPTGRSGANVLTF.

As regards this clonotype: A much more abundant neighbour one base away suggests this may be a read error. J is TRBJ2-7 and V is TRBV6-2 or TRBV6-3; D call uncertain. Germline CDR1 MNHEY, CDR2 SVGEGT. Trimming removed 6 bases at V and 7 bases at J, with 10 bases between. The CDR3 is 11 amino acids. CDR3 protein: CASSHRDEQYF. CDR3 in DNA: TGTGCCAGCAGCCATAGGGATGAGCAGTACTTC.